This T cell receptor (beta chain) emerged from a study of blood T cell repertoires in COVID-19. The germline CDR1 and CDR2 sequences are SEHNR and FQNEAQ (reference sequence). The CDR3 contains 15 residues. Germline trimming cut 5 bases from V and 4 bases from J; bases unmatched to any gene: 8. Only in-frame clones appear in the TCRdb table, and some are missing; sequencing was by immunoSEQ multiplex PCR. The data show approximately 65,000 clones, about nine tenths seen once. Sequences were obtained from peripheral blood. This clonotype was obtained from a human donor in a cohort sampled during active COVID-19. The chain combines TRBV7-9 with TRBJ1-2, with TRBD1 matching 9 bases. The DNA of the CDR3 is TGTGCCAGCAGCCAACTCCGGGACAGGGCCTATGGCTACACCTTC. As protein: CASSQLRDRAYGYTF.